This entry describes one TCR beta chain. Germline V lookup: CDR1 SGHTA, CDR2 FQGTGA. The CDR3 extends over 12 amino acids. The V end lost 2 bases, the J end lost 8 bases, and 7 bases lay between the germline ends. This sample was taken from a study of blood T cell repertoires in COVID-19. About the research overall: The United States, Italy and Spain supplied acute and convalescent COVID-19 samples. Sample material is recorded as cDNA or gDNA derived from T cells, B-cell-depleted T cells, or PBMCs.

Here immunoSEQ multiplex PCR was the method, and the copy in TCRdb shows in-frame clones only, minus some. The table shows 200,000 or so clones, with roughly 84% occurring only once. Sample: peripheral blood. The clonotype was recovered from a man aged 45-65 years with COVID-19, enrolled during active disease. V gene TRBV7-3 combines with J gene TRBJ2-1; no firm D call. The CDR3: CASSLRSDEQFF. CDR3 sequence (DNA): TGTGCCAGCAGCTTACGCTCGGATGAGCAGTTCTTC.